Below are 10 T cell receptor beta chains sequenced from a single sample in a study of blood T cell repertoires in COVID-19. The repertoire was sequenced with immunoSEQ multiplex PCR; TCRdb's copy has only in-frame clones and lacks some. Of over 200,000 clones in the sample, roughly 86% are singletons; the top ten hold around 2.9%. Sequenced sample: peripheral blood. These receptor sequences come from a woman aged 25 to 39 who had recovered from COVID-19.

This rearrangement joins TRBV3-1 (or the pseudogene TRBV3-2) to TRBJ1-1; D perhaps matches TRBD1 (5 bases). V shed 0 bases and J shed 1 base, with 15 bases lying between them. Germline lookup yields CDR1 LGHDT and CDR2 YNNKEL (reference sequence). The CDR3 consists of 17 residues. The CDR3 DNA is TGTGCCAGCAGCCAAGAGGGGGGGTCGACTGGGAACACTGAAGCTTTCTTT. Amino acid sequence: CASSQEGGSTGNTEAFF.

The chain is built from TRBV9 and TRBJ1-2; D is undetermined. CDR3 length: 15 residues. From germline, CDR1 is SGDLS and CDR2 YYNGEE. Trimming stripped 0 bases from V and 4 bases from J, with 13 bases between. Here the CDR3 DNA reads TGTGCCAGCAGCGTAGGCTCTGGGAGCAGCTATGGCTACACCTTC. Translating gives CASSVGSGSSYGYTF.

This chain connects TRBV5-4 to TRBJ1-1, with 7 bases identical to TRBD1. The CDR3 extends over 13 amino acids. V dropped 4 bases and J dropped 7; count of bases not matched to a gene: 7. The germline gives CDR1 SGHNT, CDR2 YYREEE (reference sequence). In nucleotides, the CDR3 is TGTGCCAGCAGCCCAGGACAGGAAGTTGAAGCTTTCTTT. Protein: CASSPGQEVEAFF.

V and J are TRBV29-1 and TRBJ1-1, with 7 bases lining up with TRBD1. Looked up from germline, CDR1 is SQVTM and CDR2 is ANQGSEA. The trim removed 5 bases at V and 4 bases at J, leaving 4 bases unmatched. CDR3 length: 12 residues. The CDR3 DNA reads TGCAGCGTTAGACAGGGCGGCACTGAAGCTTTCTTT. Translated, it gives CSVRQGGTEAFF.

This chain uses TRBV6-5 with TRBJ1-1, with TRBD1 as a possible D gene (6 bases). The CDR3 runs to 14 residues. V was trimmed by 7 bases and J by 3 bases, leaving 15 bases between them. The germline CDR1 and CDR2 sequences are MNHEY and SVGAGI. The CDR3 sequence: CASTSRGKYTEAFF. The CDR3 DNA reads TGTGCCAGCACCTCTAGGGGGAAGTACACTGAAGCTTTCTTT.

This chain links TRBV9 with TRBJ1-1; TRBD1 is a possible D gene (6 bases). Germline V gene sequence: CDR1 SGDLS, CDR2 YYNGEE. This CDR3 has 14 amino acids. Trimming took off 0 bases at V and 4 bases at J, with 10 bases between the two ends. CDR3 coding DNA: TGTGCCAGCAGCGTAGCGGGGGGCAGCACTGAAGCTTTCTTT. This encodes CASSVAGGSTEAFF.

The rearrangement uses TRBV7-9 and TRBJ1-3, with D hard to call. Germline assignment: CDR1 SEHNR and CDR2 FQNEAQ (reference sequence). The CDR3 is 16 amino acids. Trimming cost V 3 bases and J 1 base, with 13 bases left between them. The CDR3 sequence is CASSFATEPSGNTIYF. The CDR3 nucleotides read TGTGCCAGCAGCTTTGCCACGGAGCCTTCTGGAAACACCATATATTTT.

The CDR3 bases are TGCGCCAGCAGCCATGGGACTTACTACGAGCAGTACTTC. Its protein is CASSHGTYYEQYF. This chain joins TRBV4-1 and TRBJ2-7; D perhaps matches TRBD2 (6 bases). The V gene lost 3 bases and the J gene lost 3 bases, with 9 bases spanning the gap. The CDR3 contains 13 residues. Looked up from germline, CDR1 is MGHRA and CDR2 is YSYEKL.

The genes are TRBV3-1 (or the pseudogene TRBV3-2) and TRBJ2-1; 8 nucleotides line up with TRBD2. The germline gives CDR1 LGHDT, CDR2 YNNKEL (reference sequence). The CDR3 is made up of 16 amino acids. J gave up 2 bases and V 0 bases, and 3 bases lay outside the gene matches. The CDR3 here is CASSQDSAGAYNEQFF. In DNA, the CDR3 is TGTGCCAGCAGCCAAGATTCAGCGGGGGCCTACAATGAGCAGTTCTTC.

CDR3 sequence reads: CASSGSSYGYTF. Here the CDR3 DNA reads TGTGCCAGCAGTGGGTCCAGTTATGGCTACACCTTC. The gene calls are TRBV25-1 and TRBJ1-2, with unresolved D. Looked up from germline, CDR1 is MGHDK and CDR2 is SYGVNS. The CDR3 runs to 12 residues. Trimming removed 4 bases from V and 5 bases from J, with 8 bases in between.